The source of this TCR beta chain is a study of read filtering for tumor transcriptome and immune sequencing. Study as a whole: About 8 patients were R-ISS I, roughly 17 were R-ISS II, 6 or 7 were R-ISS III. Transcriptome libraries were built from DNase-treated RNA.

Many counts were recorded for this clonotype. Molecular barcoded adaptors covering alpha/delta and beta/gamma chains were used on around 370 ng RNA. A single record per CDR3 protein comes from TCRdb applying MiXCR to the reads. The sample holds 75,000 to 95,000 distinct CDR3 sequences, roughly an eighth seen once. This CDR3 spans 15 amino acids. Looked up from germline, CDR1 is SGHRS and CDR2 is YFSETQ. The germline V and J ends were trimmed by 4 bases and 0 bases, with 11 bases remaining between them. The clonotype was recovered from a donor at least 40 years old with multiple myeloma. The chain carries TRBV5-1 and TRBJ2-1, with a possible D match to TRBD2 (6 bases). Sequencing was done on a sample of a population of CD138-negative cells sorted from bone marrow. CDR3 region: CASSLNGGSYNEQFF. In DNA, the CDR3 is TGCGCCAGCAGCCTAAACGGGGGCTCCTACAATGAGCAGTTCTTC. The full variable domain, in which reference TRBV5-1 and TRBJ2-1 provide the parts outside the CDR3, is KAGVTQTPRYLIKTRGQQVTLSCSPISGHRSVSWYQQTPGQGLQFLFEYFSETQRNKGNFPGRFSGRQFSNSRSEMNVSTLELGDSALYLCASSLNGGSYNEQFFGPGTRLTVL.